Given below is one T cell receptor beta chain in context. Antigen unknown. Germline is not matched at one junction end, which may reflect a read error. This entry is derived from a study of cytomegalovirus exposure and HLA in healthy donors. Whole-study findings and limits: As immune exposure information, only CMV serostatus was available.

From germline, CDR1 is SEHNR and CDR2 FQNEAQ (reference sequence). The CDR3 is 16 residues long. A multiplex PCR was run with 60 Vbeta primers and 13 Jbeta primers. The protocol was immunoSEQ multiplex PCR, while the TCRdb copy is restricted to in-frame clones and leaves out a portion. The table shows fewer than 120,000 clones, with about three quarters occurring only once. The rearrangement joins TRBV7-9 to TRBJ1-5; D not certain. This clonotype was sampled from an older woman in good health and CMV-seropositive. The sample comprised PBMCs. Here the CDR3 DNA reads TGTTCCAGCAGCTTCTTTGGGAGAAGGGGCAATCAGCCCCAGCATTTT. As protein: CSSSFFGRRGNQPQHF.